This TCR beta chain was recorded in a study of read filtering for tumor transcriptome and immune sequencing. Study-level information: Mean patient age was approximately 66 years, range about 40 to 85; around 17 male, about 15 female. TCR-mapped reads were about 3.5 to 11 million with IR-seq versus roughly 80 to 1,300 with RNA-seq. Findings of the study overall: About four fifths of IR-seq clonotypes had one read, totaling 3% to 4.5% of reads; RNA-seq: 74.6% and 44.6%.

V was shortened by 5 bases and J by 3 bases, with 8 bases between the two germline ends. CDR3 length: 13 amino acids. Germline loops: CDR1 LGHDT, CDR2 YNNKEL (reference sequence). The table lists this clonotype with a count of one. The target antigen is unknown. From around 0.4 ug of RNA, a library with molecular barcoded alpha/delta and beta/gamma adaptors was made. Using its own MiXCR run on the reads, TCRdb lists one record per CDR3 protein. The sample contains roughly 38,000 distinct CDR3 sequences, 14% of which appear only once. The chain recombines TRBV3-1 with TRBJ1-5; weak D call: TRBD1 (6 bases). The sample was a population of CD138-negative cells sorted from bone marrow. This clonotype originated in a donor older than 35 with multiple myeloma. DNA for the CDR3: TGTGCCAGCAGCGAGGGGGTCAATCAGCCCCAGCATTTT. Translated, it gives CASSEGVNQPQHF.